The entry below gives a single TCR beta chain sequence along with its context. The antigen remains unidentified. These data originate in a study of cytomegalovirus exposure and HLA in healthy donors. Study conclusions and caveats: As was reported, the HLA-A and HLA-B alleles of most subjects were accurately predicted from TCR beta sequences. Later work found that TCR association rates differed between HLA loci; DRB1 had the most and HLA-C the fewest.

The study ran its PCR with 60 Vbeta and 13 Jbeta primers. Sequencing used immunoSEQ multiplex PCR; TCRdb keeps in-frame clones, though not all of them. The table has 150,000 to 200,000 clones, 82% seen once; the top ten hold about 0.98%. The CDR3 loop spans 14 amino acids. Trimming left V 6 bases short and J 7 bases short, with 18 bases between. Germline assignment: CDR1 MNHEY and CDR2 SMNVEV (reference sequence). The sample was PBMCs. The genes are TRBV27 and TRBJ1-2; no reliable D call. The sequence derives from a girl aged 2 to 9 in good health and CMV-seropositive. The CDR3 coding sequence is TGTGCCAGCAGCCACGGAGTCAACCTGGGTGGCTACACCTTC. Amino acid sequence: CASSHGVNLGGYTF.